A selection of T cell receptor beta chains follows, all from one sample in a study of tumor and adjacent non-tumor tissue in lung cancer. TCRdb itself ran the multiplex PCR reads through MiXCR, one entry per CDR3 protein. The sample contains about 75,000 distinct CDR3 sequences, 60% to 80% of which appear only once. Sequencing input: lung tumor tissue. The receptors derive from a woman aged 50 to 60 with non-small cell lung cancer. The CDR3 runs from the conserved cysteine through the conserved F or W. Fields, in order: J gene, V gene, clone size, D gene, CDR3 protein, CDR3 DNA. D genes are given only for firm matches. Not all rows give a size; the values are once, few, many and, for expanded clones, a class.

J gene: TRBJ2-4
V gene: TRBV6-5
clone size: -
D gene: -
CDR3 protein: CASTNTWIQYF
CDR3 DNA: TGTGCCAGCACCAATACATGGATTCAGTACTTC

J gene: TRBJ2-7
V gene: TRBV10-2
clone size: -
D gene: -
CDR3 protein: CASSGGGEQYF
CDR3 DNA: TGCGCCAGCAGTGGGGGTGGCGAGCAGTACTTC

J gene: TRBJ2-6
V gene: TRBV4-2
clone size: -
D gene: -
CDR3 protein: CVRSQEQGSGANVLTF
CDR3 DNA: TGTGTCAGAAGCCAAGAACAGGGCTCTGGGGCCAACGTCCTGACGTTC

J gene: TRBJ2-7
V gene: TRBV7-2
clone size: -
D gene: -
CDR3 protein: CASSRGDSYEQYF
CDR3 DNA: TGTGCCAGCAGCCGCGGGGACAGCTACGAGCAGTACTTC

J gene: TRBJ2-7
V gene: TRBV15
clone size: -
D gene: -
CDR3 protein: CATSRGRSLYEQYF
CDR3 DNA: TGTGCCACCAGCCGGGGGAGATCCCTCTACGAGCAGTACTTC

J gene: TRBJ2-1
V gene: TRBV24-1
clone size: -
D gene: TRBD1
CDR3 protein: CATSQGDGQFF
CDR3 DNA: TGTGCCACCAGTCAGGGGGATGGGCAGTTCTTC

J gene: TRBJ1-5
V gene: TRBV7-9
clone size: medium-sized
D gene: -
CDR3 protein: CASSSQGYNQPQHF
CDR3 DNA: TGTGCCAGCAGCTCGCAGGGGTACAATCAGCCCCAGCATTTT

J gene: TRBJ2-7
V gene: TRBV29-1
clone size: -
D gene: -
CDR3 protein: CSIEETRSSYEQYF
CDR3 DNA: TGCAGCATTGAGGAGACTCGGAGCTCCTACGAGCAGTACTTC

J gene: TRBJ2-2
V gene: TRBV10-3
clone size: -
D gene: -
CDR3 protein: CDISESNTGELFF
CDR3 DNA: TGTGACATCAGTGAGTCGAACACCGGGGAGCTGTTTTTT

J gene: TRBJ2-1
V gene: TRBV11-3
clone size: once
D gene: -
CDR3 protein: CASSLGRYNMQFF
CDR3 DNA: TGTGCCAGCAGCTTAGGACGCTACAATATGCAATTCTTC

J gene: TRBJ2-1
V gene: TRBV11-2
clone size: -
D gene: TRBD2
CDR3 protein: CANRGLDTPGGNDQFF
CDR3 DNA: TGTGCCAACCGTGGACTAGACACCCCGGGCGGCAATGACCAGTTCTTT

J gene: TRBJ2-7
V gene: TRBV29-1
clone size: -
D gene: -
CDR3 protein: CSIGWWEGEQYF
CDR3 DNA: TGCAGCATTGGCTGGTGGGAAGGCGAGCAGTACTTC